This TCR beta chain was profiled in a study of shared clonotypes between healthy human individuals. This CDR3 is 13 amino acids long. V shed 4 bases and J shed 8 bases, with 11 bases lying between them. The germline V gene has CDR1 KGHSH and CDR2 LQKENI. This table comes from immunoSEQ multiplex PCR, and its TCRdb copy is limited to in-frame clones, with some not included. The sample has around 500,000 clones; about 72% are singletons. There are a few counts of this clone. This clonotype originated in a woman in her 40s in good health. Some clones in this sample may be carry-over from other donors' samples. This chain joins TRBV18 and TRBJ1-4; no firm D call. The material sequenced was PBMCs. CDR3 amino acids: CASSLNAREKLFF. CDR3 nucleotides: TGTGCCAGCTCACTTAACGCACGGGAAAAACTGTTTTTT.